This T cell receptor (beta chain) was documented in a study of blood T cells in healthy people across ages. V gave up 3 bases and J gave up 6 bases; unmatched junction bases: 3. Germline V gene data show CDR1 as SGHTA and CDR2 as FQGNSA. CDR3 length: 14 residues. Primed by a sample-barcoded 5' primer and a J-beta primer mix, a second PCR proceeded for about 6 to 11 cycles. The template-switch adaptor was a 5' adaptor with 12 random nucleotides. It tagged each cDNA molecule. At least 3 million CDR3-containing paired-end reads were obtained per sample. TCRdb ran MiXCR on the 5' RACE reads and lists one entry per CDR3 protein. Among about 630,000 distinct CDR3 sequences, 20% to 25% were seen once, and the ten largest hold roughly 3.6%.

The chain employs TRBV7-2 and TRBJ2-1; 9 bases match TRBD2. Material: blood. This clonotype was sampled from a man between 65 and 85 years old in good health. Here the CDR3 DNA reads TGTGCCAGCAGCTTTAGCGGGAGTTCCAATGAGCAGTTCTTC. It codes for CASSFSGSSNEQFF.